This T cell receptor beta chain originates from a study of T cell changes during pregnancy in multiple sclerosis. Only in-frame clones appear in the TCRdb table, and some are missing; sequencing was by immunoSEQ multiplex PCR. The sample holds about 37,000 clones; about 90% are singletons and the top ten take 0.46%. V shed 0 bases and J 3 bases; nucleotides not matched to a gene: 1. CDR3 size: 15 residues. The V gene's germline CDR1 is SEHNR and CDR2 FQNEAQ (reference sequence). The TCR originated in a female donor in good health, enrolled as a control in a pregnancy study. V and J are TRBV7-9 and TRBJ2-3; the match to TRBD2 covers 9 bases. The sequences come from CD4+ T cells from peripheral blood mononuclear cells, collected in the third trimester of pregnancy. Here the CDR3 reads CASSLASGRTDTQYF. In DNA form, the CDR3 reads TGTGCCAGCAGCTTAGCTAGCGGGAGAACAGATACGCAGTATTTT.